Listed below are T cell receptor beta chains from one sample, sequenced in a study of shared clonotypes between healthy human individuals. Sequencing was performed with immunoSEQ multiplex PCR; in TCRdb, only in-frame clones are kept and a portion is missing. This sample yields under 2,000,000 clones, of which approximately 95% are seen a single time; approximately 1.2% belongs to the top ten. Sequenced: naive CD8+ T cells sorted from blood. The receptor set was obtained from a man in his late teens or twenties in good health. Each CDR3 is given with its conserved first and last residue. The order of the fields is V gene, clone size, D gene, J gene, CDR3 DNA, CDR3 protein. A D gene is named only where the DNA matches it firmly. Rows may omit the clone size; those that give it use once, few, many or a size class.

v_call: TRBV11-2; clone_size: -; d_call: -; j_call: TRBJ1-5; cdr3_nt: TGTGCCAGCAGCCCTACGCCCGGGGGGAATCAGCCCCAGCATTTT; cdr3_aa: CASSPTPGGNQPQHF
v_call: TRBV7-9; clone_size: few; d_call: -; j_call: TRBJ1-6; cdr3_nt: TGTGCCAGCAGCTACGAGGAGAGGGGCCGCAGGTCACCCCTCCACTTT; cdr3_aa: CASSYEERGRRSPLHF
v_call: TRBV29-1; clone_size: -; d_call: -; j_call: TRBJ2-1; cdr3_nt: TGCAGCCTATATTCCGGGACTTACAATGAGCAGTTCTTC; cdr3_aa: CSLYSGTYNEQFF
v_call: TRBV2; clone_size: -; d_call: -; j_call: TRBJ2-5; cdr3_nt: TGTGCCAGCAGTGATGATGAGGAGACCCAGTACTTC; cdr3_aa: CASSDDEETQYF
v_call: TRBV7-6; clone_size: -; d_call: -; j_call: TRBJ1-1; cdr3_nt: TGTGCCAGCAGCTCTGGCAGGAACACTGAAGCTTTCTTT; cdr3_aa: CASSSGRNTEAFF
v_call: TRBV5-1; clone_size: -; d_call: TRBD2; j_call: TRBJ2-5; cdr3_nt: TGCGCCAGCAGCTTGGCCCTAGCGGGACTCCAAGAGACCCAGTACTTC; cdr3_aa: CASSLALAGLQETQYF
v_call: TRBV13; clone_size: -; d_call: TRBD1; j_call: TRBJ1-4; cdr3_nt: TGTGCCAGCAGCTTGGGACAGGGGGAAGTTGAAAAACTGTTTTTT; cdr3_aa: CASSLGQGEVEKLFF
v_call: TRBV27; clone_size: -; d_call: -; j_call: TRBJ2-7; cdr3_nt: TGTGCCAGCAGTTTTGGGGCCGAGCAGTACTTC; cdr3_aa: CASSFGAEQYF
v_call: TRBV20-1; clone_size: -; d_call: -; j_call: TRBJ1-2; cdr3_nt: TGCAGTGCTAGCTCGTCCTATGGCTACACCTTC; cdr3_aa: CSASSSYGYTF
v_call: TRBV10-3; clone_size: -; d_call: -; j_call: TRBJ2-7; cdr3_nt: TGTGCCATCAGCGGGACGGATCCCTCCTACGAGCAGTACTTC; cdr3_aa: CAISGTDPSYEQYF
v_call: TRBV7-9; clone_size: -; d_call: TRBD2; j_call: TRBJ2-3; cdr3_nt: TGTGCCAGCAGCTTACCCTTAGCGGGGGGAGGGACAGATACGCAGTATTTT; cdr3_aa: CASSLPLAGGGTDTQYF
v_call: TRBV7-2; clone_size: -; d_call: TRBD2; j_call: TRBJ2-3; cdr3_nt: TGTGCCAGCAGCCGACTAGCGGGAGTAACAGATACGCAGTATTTT; cdr3_aa: CASSRLAGVTDTQYF
v_call: TRBV30; clone_size: -; d_call: -; j_call: TRBJ1-1; cdr3_nt: TGTGCCTGGATAACGGGGCCCACTGAAGCTTTCTTT; cdr3_aa: CAWITGPTEAFF
v_call: TRBV27; clone_size: -; d_call: -; j_call: TRBJ2-7; cdr3_nt: TGTGCCAGCAGTCCTTCTGAGGGAACCCTCTCCTACGAGCAGTACTTC; cdr3_aa: CASSPSEGTLSYEQYF
v_call: TRBV9; clone_size: -; d_call: -; j_call: TRBJ2-3; cdr3_nt: TGTGCCAGCAGCGTGGCGGGACTTCTAACAGATACGCAGTATTTT; cdr3_aa: CASSVAGLLTDTQYF
v_call: TRBV7-8; clone_size: -; d_call: TRBD2; j_call: TRBJ2-3; cdr3_nt: TGTGCCAGCAGCTTAAAACTAGCGGGGGCGGGCACAGATACGCAGTATTTT; cdr3_aa: CASSLKLAGAGTDTQYF
v_call: TRBV5-4; clone_size: -; d_call: -; j_call: TRBJ2-1; cdr3_nt: TGTGCCAGCAGCCAGGGACGGAGCTCCTACAATGAGCAGTTCTTC; cdr3_aa: CASSQGRSSYNEQFF
v_call: TRBV4-3; clone_size: -; d_call: -; j_call: TRBJ1-2; cdr3_nt: TGCGCCAGCAGCCAAGATACGGACTTCGATGGCTACACCTTC; cdr3_aa: CASSQDTDFDGYTF
v_call: TRBV5-6; clone_size: -; d_call: -; j_call: TRBJ2-1; cdr3_nt: TGTGCCAGCAGCTTGTGGGGTCTTGTAGGCAATGAGCAGTTCTTC; cdr3_aa: CASSLWGLVGNEQFF
v_call: TRBV10-2; clone_size: -; d_call: -; j_call: TRBJ1-4; cdr3_nt: TGCGCCAGCAGTGAGGCGGGGGTTGCAACTAATGAAAAACTGTTTTTT; cdr3_aa: CASSEAGVATNEKLFF
v_call: TRBV5-1; clone_size: -; d_call: -; j_call: TRBJ1-1; cdr3_nt: TGCGCCAGCAGCTTGGCGGGCGGGGCGAACACTGAAGCTTTCTTT; cdr3_aa: CASSLAGGANTEAFF
v_call: TRBV5-1; clone_size: -; d_call: -; j_call: TRBJ1-1; cdr3_nt: TGCGCCAGCAGCGGGGTGGGCAGGGTTGTCGCTGAAGCTTTCTTT; cdr3_aa: CASSGVGRVVAEAFF
v_call: TRBV7-9; clone_size: -; d_call: -; j_call: TRBJ1-1; cdr3_nt: TGTGCCAGCAGCTTAGCGGTCACTGAAGCTTTCTTT; cdr3_aa: CASSLAVTEAFF
v_call: TRBV5-1; clone_size: once; d_call: TRBD1; j_call: TRBJ2-7; cdr3_nt: TGCGCCAGCAGCTTGGCGCCGGGACAGGGCTCCTACGAGCAGTACTTC; cdr3_aa: CASSLAPGQGSYEQYF
v_call: TRBV28; clone_size: -; d_call: -; j_call: TRBJ1-4; cdr3_nt: TGTGCCATTCAGCAGGTGGGCGAGGATGAAAAACTGTTTTTT; cdr3_aa: CAIQQVGEDEKLFF
v_call: TRBV10-1; clone_size: -; d_call: -; j_call: TRBJ2-1; cdr3_nt: TGCGCCAGCACAAACGTGCGGGGATTCTACAATGAGCAGTTCTTC; cdr3_aa: CASTNVRGFYNEQFF
v_call: TRBV10-1; clone_size: few; d_call: -; j_call: TRBJ1-1; cdr3_nt: TGCGCCAGCAGTGATGCATCTTCGGAAGCTTTCTTT; cdr3_aa: CASSDASSEAFF
v_call: TRBV19; clone_size: -; d_call: -; j_call: TRBJ1-6; cdr3_nt: TGTGCCAGTAAAGGACAGAGCTCCTATAATTCACCCCTCCACTTT; cdr3_aa: CASKGQSSYNSPLHF
v_call: TRBV4-1; clone_size: -; d_call: TRBD1; j_call: TRBJ1-2; cdr3_nt: TGCGCCAGCAGCACCCGACAGGGGGAGGGCTACACCTTC; cdr3_aa: CASSTRQGEGYTF
v_call: TRBV7-2; clone_size: -; d_call: -; j_call: TRBJ2-7; cdr3_nt: TGTGCCAGCAGCTTCTACCGGGACACAACCTACGAGCAGTACTTC; cdr3_aa: CASSFYRDTTYEQYF
v_call: TRBV7-9; clone_size: -; d_call: -; j_call: TRBJ1-2; cdr3_nt: TGTGCCAGCAGCTTAATCATGGGTAACTATGGCTACACCTTC; cdr3_aa: CASSLIMGNYGYTF
v_call: TRBV4-1; clone_size: -; d_call: -; j_call: TRBJ1-5; cdr3_nt: TGCGCCAGCAGCCAAGAAAATAGCAATCAGCCCCAGCATTTT; cdr3_aa: CASSQENSNQPQHF
v_call: TRBV10-3; clone_size: -; d_call: -; j_call: TRBJ2-2; cdr3_nt: TGTGCCATCCCTAAGACCAACCCTCACACCGGGGAGCTGTTTTTT; cdr3_aa: CAIPKTNPHTGELFF
v_call: TRBV5-5; clone_size: -; d_call: -; j_call: TRBJ2-7; cdr3_nt: TGTGCCAGCAGCTTTGGGGCATCCTACGAGCAGTACTTC; cdr3_aa: CASSFGASYEQYF
v_call: TRBV7-9; clone_size: -; d_call: -; j_call: TRBJ2-7; cdr3_nt: TGTGCCAGCAGCAAGTACGACAGCTACGAGCAGTACTTC; cdr3_aa: CASSKYDSYEQYF
v_call: TRBV12-2; clone_size: -; d_call: -; j_call: TRBJ1-5; cdr3_nt: TGTGCAAGTCGCTTAGCACACCTCGCCCAGGCAGCCTATAGCAGTCAGCCCCAGCATTTT; cdr3_aa: CASRLAHLAQAAYSSQPQHF
v_call: TRBV19; clone_size: -; d_call: -; j_call: TRBJ1-5; cdr3_nt: TGTGCCAGTAGTTTCAGCCTTTGGGACGGGCGCAATCAGCCCCAGCATTTT; cdr3_aa: CASSFSLWDGRNQPQHF
v_call: TRBV4-3; clone_size: -; d_call: TRBD2; j_call: TRBJ2-7; cdr3_nt: TGCGCCAGCAGCCAAGATCGGGGAGGGAATGGCGAGCAGTACTTC; cdr3_aa: CASSQDRGGNGEQYF
v_call: TRBV2; clone_size: few; d_call: -; j_call: TRBJ2-3; cdr3_nt: TGTGCCAGCAACACAGATACGCAGTATTTT; cdr3_aa: CASNTDTQYF
v_call: TRBV7-2; clone_size: -; d_call: TRBD2; j_call: TRBJ2-1; cdr3_nt: TGTGCCAGCAGCTTAGGCGCGGGACTAGCGGGAGGGCATGAGCAGTTCTTC; cdr3_aa: CASSLGAGLAGGHEQFF
v_call: TRBV6-5; clone_size: once; d_call: -; j_call: TRBJ2-5; cdr3_nt: TGTGCCAGCAGTTACGCGGCGCAAGAGACCCAGTACTTC; cdr3_aa: CASSYAAQETQYF
v_call: TRBV4-1; clone_size: -; d_call: -; j_call: TRBJ1-5; cdr3_nt: TGCGCCAGCAGCCAGAATACTCAGGGGTATCAGCCCCAGCATTTT; cdr3_aa: CASSQNTQGYQPQHF
v_call: TRBV6-5; clone_size: -; d_call: TRBD2; j_call: TRBJ2-1; cdr3_nt: TGTGCCAGCAGTTACCAGGCTAGCGGATTCTACAATGAGCAGTTCTTC; cdr3_aa: CASSYQASGFYNEQFF
v_call: TRBV11-2; clone_size: -; d_call: -; j_call: TRBJ2-7; cdr3_nt: TGTGCCAGCAGCTTAGTGGGTCCGGGGGAGCAGTACTTC; cdr3_aa: CASSLVGPGEQYF
v_call: TRBV27; clone_size: -; d_call: -; j_call: TRBJ1-2; cdr3_nt: TGTGCCAGCAGTTTATCGGAGGGGAGGAATGGCTACACCTTC; cdr3_aa: CASSLSEGRNGYTF
v_call: TRBV9; clone_size: -; d_call: TRBD2; j_call: TRBJ2-3; cdr3_nt: TGTGCCAGCAGCGTTGGCGGGAGCTCAGATACGCAGTATTTT; cdr3_aa: CASSVGGSSDTQYF
v_call: TRBV7-9; clone_size: -; d_call: TRBD1; j_call: TRBJ2-7; cdr3_nt: TGTGCCAGCAGCTTCGGACAGGGGAGCCACTACGAGCAGTACTTC; cdr3_aa: CASSFGQGSHYEQYF
v_call: TRBV27; clone_size: -; d_call: TRBD2; j_call: TRBJ2-2; cdr3_nt: TGTGCCAGCAGACCCGGGACTAGCGGGAGAACCGGGGAGCTGTTTTTT; cdr3_aa: CASRPGTSGRTGELFF
v_call: TRBV13; clone_size: -; d_call: -; j_call: TRBJ1-1; cdr3_nt: TGTGCCAGCAGTAGAAAGGGACGGATGAACACTGAAGCTTTCTTT; cdr3_aa: CASSRKGRMNTEAFF
v_call: TRBV5-6; clone_size: once; d_call: -; j_call: TRBJ2-3; cdr3_nt: TGTGCCAGCAGCTTGGCCCTGGGGCGGGATACGCAGTATTTT; cdr3_aa: CASSLALGRDTQYF
v_call: TRBV30; clone_size: -; d_call: TRBD1; j_call: TRBJ2-7; cdr3_nt: TGTGCCTGGACCTTCGACAGGGGCCCCTACGAGCAGTACTTC; cdr3_aa: CAWTFDRGPYEQYF
v_call: TRBV6-5; clone_size: few; d_call: -; j_call: TRBJ2-5; cdr3_nt: TGTGCCAGCAGTTACGACAGCCAAGAGACCCAGTACTTC; cdr3_aa: CASSYDSQETQYF
v_call: TRBV7-8; clone_size: -; d_call: -; j_call: TRBJ2-7; cdr3_nt: TGTGCCAGCAGCGTGAGGACACTATCCTACGAGCAGTACTTC; cdr3_aa: CASSVRTLSYEQYF
v_call: TRBV4-1; clone_size: -; d_call: -; j_call: TRBJ2-7; cdr3_nt: TGCGCCAGCAGCCAAGAGCTGGTCAGCTACTACGAGCAGTACTTC; cdr3_aa: CASSQELVSYYEQYF
v_call: TRBV5-1; clone_size: -; d_call: -; j_call: TRBJ1-3; cdr3_nt: TGCGCCAGCAGCTTTGCCTCTGGAAACACCATATATTTT; cdr3_aa: CASSFASGNTIYF
v_call: TRBV2; clone_size: -; d_call: -; j_call: TRBJ2-5; cdr3_nt: TGTGCCAGCAGTGAAGCGGCCTTAAACGGGGAGACCCAGTACTTC; cdr3_aa: CASSEAALNGETQYF
v_call: TRBV4-1; clone_size: -; d_call: -; j_call: TRBJ1-6; cdr3_nt: TGCGCCAGCAGCCAAGAGAGGGGCAGCTCCTATAATTCACCCCTCCACTTT; cdr3_aa: CASSQERGSSYNSPLHF
v_call: TRBV30; clone_size: -; d_call: -; j_call: TRBJ1-5; cdr3_nt: TGTGCCTGGGGGATGGGCCCCGGGCAGCCCCAGCATTTT; cdr3_aa: CAWGMGPGQPQHF
v_call: TRBV28; clone_size: -; d_call: TRBD1; j_call: TRBJ1-2; cdr3_nt: TGTGCCAGCTTAGACAGGGACCCTCTCCTCTATGGCTACACCTTC; cdr3_aa: CASLDRDPLLYGYTF